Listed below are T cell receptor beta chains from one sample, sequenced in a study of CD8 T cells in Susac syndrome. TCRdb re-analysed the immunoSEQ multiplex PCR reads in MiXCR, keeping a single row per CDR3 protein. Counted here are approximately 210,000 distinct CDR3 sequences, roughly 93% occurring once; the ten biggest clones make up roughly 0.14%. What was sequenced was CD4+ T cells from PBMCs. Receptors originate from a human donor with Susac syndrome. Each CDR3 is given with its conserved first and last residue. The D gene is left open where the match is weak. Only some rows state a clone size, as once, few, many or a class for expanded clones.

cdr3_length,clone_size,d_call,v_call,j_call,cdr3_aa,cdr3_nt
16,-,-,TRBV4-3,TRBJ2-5,CASSQAQLGSQETQYF,TGCGCCAGCAGCCAAGCCCAGTTAGGGTCCCAAGAGACCCAGTACTTC
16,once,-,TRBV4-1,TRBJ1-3,CASSQDRVPPGNTIYF,TGCGCCAGCAGCCAAGATCGGGTCCCCCCTGGAAACACCATATATTTT
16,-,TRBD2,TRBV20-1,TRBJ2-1,CSARDRRGGSYNEQFF,TGCAGTGCTAGAGATCGACGGGGAGGGTCCTACAATGAGCAGTTCTTC
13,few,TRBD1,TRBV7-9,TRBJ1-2,CASSPGTGYGYTF,TGTGCCAGCTCACCCGGGACAGGCTATGGCTACACCTTC
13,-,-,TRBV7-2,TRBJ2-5,CASSLLTQETQYF,TGTGCCAGCAGCTTATTGACCCAAGAGACCCAGTACTTC
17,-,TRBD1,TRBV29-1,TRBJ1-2,CSVEVGPGTGGNYGYTF,TGCAGCGTTGAAGTGGGCCCGGGAACAGGGGGTAACTATGGCTACACCTTC
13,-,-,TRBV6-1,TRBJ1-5,CASSEGVLQPQHF,TGTGCCAGCAGTGAAGGGGTATTGCAGCCCCAGCATTTT
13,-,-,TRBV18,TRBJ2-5,CASSPLLRETQYF,TGTGCCAGCTCACCACTGCTACGAGAGACCCAGTACTTC
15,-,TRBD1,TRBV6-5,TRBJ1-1,CASSRPGQANTEAFF,TGTGCCAGCAGTCGACCGGGACAGGCGAACACTGAAGCTTTCTTT
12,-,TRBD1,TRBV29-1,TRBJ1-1,CSVGGQELEAFF,TGCAGCGTTGGGGGACAGGAGCTTGAAGCTTTCTTT
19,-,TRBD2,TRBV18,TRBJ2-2,CASSRPETSGGRNTGELFF,TGTGCCAGCTCACGGCCGGAGACTAGCGGGGGCCGGAACACCGGGGAGCTGTTTTTT
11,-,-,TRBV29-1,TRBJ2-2,CSVENTGELFF,TGCAGCGTTGAGAACACCGGGGAGCTGTTTTTT
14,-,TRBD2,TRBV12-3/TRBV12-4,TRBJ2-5,CASSPSGGGETQYF,TGTGCCAGCAGTCCTAGCGGGGGAGGAGAGACCCAGTACTTC
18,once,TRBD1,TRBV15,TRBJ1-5,CATSGLTGINQLGQPQHF,TGTGCCACCAGCGGACTGACAGGGATTAATCAACTAGGGCAGCCCCAGCATTTT
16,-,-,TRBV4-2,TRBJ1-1,CASSQDPEGTNTEAFF,TGTGCCAGCAGCCAAGATCCGGAGGGGACGAACACTGAAGCTTTCTTT
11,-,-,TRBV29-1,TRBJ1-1,CSAGVDTEAFF,TGCAGCGCTGGGGTCGACACTGAAGCTTTCTTT